This is a list of T cell receptor beta chains from one sample in a study of neoadjuvant anti-PD-1 for oral cavity cancer. Here immunoSEQ multiplex PCR was the method, and the copy in TCRdb shows in-frame clones only, minus some. The table includes over 6,500 clones, 75% detected once. The starting material was PBMCs, obtained before nivolumab (anti-PD-1) treatment. Source of these receptors: a person aged 35-80 years with oral cavity squamous cell carcinoma. The conserved cysteine and the conserved F or W are not part of the CDR3 here. Fields, in order: V gene, CDR3 protein.

>TRBV28
ASSWGGTGANSPLH
>TRBV5-8
ASSPVRGSGYT
>TRBV6-5
ASSYSGGSYNEQF
>TRBV7-2
ASSVQGPNTEAF
>TRBV27
ASSMTGNNQPQH
>TRBV7-6
ASSLAYQGGAGELF
>TRBV7-2
ASSYGTGKTQY
>TRBV19
ASSTQISGNTIY
>TRBV7-2
ASSPNARGVQPQH
>TRBV7-2
ASSVRQVAGELF
>TRBV19
ASYPFSGQTTRGGGYT
>TRBV7-2
ASSQDRYEQY
>TRBV27
ASSLSTGMSGYT
>TRBV9
ASSVASVNTEAF
>TRBV5-4
ASSRVGGTGELF
>TRBV27
ASSFSPGQGAQMPIGYT
>TRBV14
ASSHLGQGKETQY
>TRBV30
AWSQDGVTGQY
>TRBV15
ATSRDSNEQF
>TRBV4-3
ASSQDSPGTSWTETQY
>TRBV29-1
SVDRFRGRETQY
>TRBV6-5
ASREGQGNQPQH
>TRBV19
ASSISADEGFYEQY
>TRBV4-2
ASSPSPGQMATNEKLF
>TRBV30
AWSSKAGAISYEQY
>TRBV6-4
ASSDSSGGTDTQY
>TRBV10-2
ASSPGTTQPQH
>TRBV11-2
ASSLDRNTEAF
>TRBV7-2
ASSFGQVEEKLF
>TRBV19
ASQGPTGYSNQPQH
>TRBV12-2
ASRLALGTGWYEQY
>TRBV4-3
ASSQGYAGGRVYGYT
>TRBV7-9
ASSLDTRHVSYEQY
>TRBV16
ASSLWAPRGGELF
>TRBV4-3
ASSQERGLTEAF
>TRBV28
ASSSAGVVGNIQY
>TRBV20-1
SAGNQPQH
>TRBV7-2
ASSPRTGPGFGEKLF
>TRBV9
ASSVVSRGTEAF
>TRBV10-1
ASSGGSGNTIY
>TRBV19
ASSVNRGTEAF